Sequencing of this T cell receptor beta chain was carried out in a study of CD8 T cells in Susac syndrome. TEMRA cells were enriched by FACS, while CD8+ and CD4+ T cells were obtained through a negative isolation that was performed magnetically. RNA amounts of about 0.45 to 1 ug underwent reverse transcription with random hexamers. By means of immunoSEQ multiplex PCR, TCR beta CDR3 spanning 54 Vbeta and 13 Jbeta underwent amplification. A single record per CDR3 protein comes from TCRdb applying MiXCR to the immunoSEQ multiplex PCR reads. The table includes around 160,000 distinct CDR3 sequences, about 93% detected once. Comments on this clonotype: Its specificity is not known.

Study-wide results and limits: Acknowledgment was made by the study that its TCR sequencing and HLA analysis involved a relatively small number of individuals.

This CDR3 is 14 amino acids long. Germline loops: CDR1 GTSNPN, CDR2 SVGIG (reference sequence). The junction had 6 bases not matched to a gene; V was cut back by 4 bases and J by 0 bases. Specimen: CD4+ T cells from PBMCs. J is TRBJ2-7 and V is TRBV30; 7 bases line up with TRBD1. This TCR came from a human donor in good health. The CDR3 spells CAWNWDSYSYEQYF. CDR3 nucleotide sequence: TGTGCCTGGAACTGGGACAGTTACTCCTACGAGCAGTACTTC. Full variable domain (outside the CDR3, taken from reference TRBV30 and TRBJ2-7): SQTIHQWPATLVQPVGSPLSLECTVEGTSNPNLYWYRQAAGRGLQLLFYSVGIGQISSEVPQNLSASRPQDRQFILSSKKLLLSDSGFYLCAWNWDSYSYEQYFGPGTRLTVT.